This T cell receptor (beta chain) was profiled in a study of a mutant IDH1 vaccine in newly diagnosed glioma. Concerning this clone: Its specificity is not known.

The table came from immunoSEQ multiplex PCR; TCRdb's copy has only in-frame clones and leaves some out. This sample has roughly 86,000 clones, with roughly four fifths found just once. Time point denoted: week 47, end of study. In the vaccine, a single dose held 300 ug of the mutant IDH1 20-mer peptide, along with topical imiquimod. The V gene lost 8 bases and the J gene lost 4 bases, with 14 bases spanning the gap. The CDR3 is made up of 13 amino acids. Looked up from germline, CDR1 is KGHSH and CDR2 is LQKENI. The source is a man aged 40-49 years with glioma. The chain has TRBV18 and TRBJ1-1, with TRBD1 as a possible D gene (6 bases). The sample here was PBMCs, taken from a glioma patient whose treatment included an IDH1 peptide vaccine. For the CDR3, the DNA is TGTGCCAGCGCAGATAAAGGGGGCACTGAAGCTTTCTTT. This codes for CASADKGGTEAFF.